This T cell receptor beta chain was captured in a study of PD-1 blockade in classical Hodgkin lymphoma (dated by TCRdb to 2020 to 2022). Notes on the research overall: Nivolumab dosing was 3 mg/kg intravenously every 2 weeks, continuing until either disease progression or unacceptable toxicity. To define a peripheral blood immune signature of response to PD-1 blockade in classical Hodgkin lymphoma, the study combined TCR beta sequencing with CyTOF. What the authors observed across the whole study: The study was limited to a single clinical trial cohort, and causes of repertoire differences, possibly disease activity or prior therapy, remained undefined. CD4+ but not CD8+ TCR diversity rose significantly by C4D1 (p=0.0027 vs p=0.16), most apparent in complete responders (p=0.02). Lower diversity was observed in patients in whom nivolumab was started less than 1 year after ASCT, and these patients were excluded from later analyses so that confounding by immune reconstitution would be avoided. Baseline diversity similar to that of newly diagnosed patients was observed in trial patients achieving complete response, whereas significantly lower diversity was observed in partial responders and progressors. Baseline TCR diversity was reported to be lower in newly diagnosed patients than in healthy donors, and even lower in relapsed/refractory patients.

In light of the paper, this sample's time point label describes: cycle 4 day 1 (C4D1), after less than 7 weeks of nivolumab. All trial patients had relapsed after autologous stem cell transplantation, with cohorts A, B and C differing in prior brentuximab vedotin exposure. The trial cohort was composed of 56 patients with relapsed/refractory classical Hodgkin lymphoma, for whom complete response, partial response or progressive disease was recorded as best overall response. Single-agent nivolumab was administered to trial patients in the multi-cohort phase II CheckMate 205 trial. An independent review committee assessed best overall response by applying the 2007 International Working Group response criteria. Trial PBMCs were collected just before the start of nivolumab (C1D1) and during therapy at cycle 2 day 1 and cycle 4 day 1. Peripheral blood was collected in 8 mL Vacutainer Cell Preparation Tubes, from which PBMCs were isolated by centrifugation and then cryopreserved.

A note on this clone: Its cognate antigen has yet to be identified. Base-call qualities are not available, and no considerably larger clone is one nucleotide away.

The Qiagen DNeasy kit was used to extract genomic DNA from unsorted PBMCs and from the negatively selected CD4+ and CD8+ fractions. Amplification of TCR beta CDR3 regions was done by immunoSEQ multiplex PCR with primers that anneal to V and J segments. A synthetic immune receptor repertoire was used to minimize amplification bias, and any residual bias was removed computationally once sequencing was done. The paper's processing steps were these. Repertoire diversity was quantified as the Shannon entropy index using custom Python scripts. Unsorted, CD4+ and CD8+ repertoires were analyzed separately, except in combined analyses where CD4+ and CD8+ sequences were merged in silico. Clonal expansion was defined as at least a 2-fold frequency increase after treatment relative to C1D1, with a pseudocount of 0.5 for undetected baseline clones. Clones with 0 or 1 copy at C1D1 were classified as singleton clones, and clones with 2 or more copies were classified as non-singleton clones. Clones expanded in unsorted samples were annotated as CD4+, CD8+ or unknown by matching protein sequences in sorted samples from the same patient. Wilcoxon tests on paired samples were used to test diversity changes from C1D1 to C4D1. As stored in TCRdb, this immuneACCESS dataset retains in-frame rearrangements with V and J assigned. A fraction of the clones does not appear; measured against another copy, unresolved V genes explain less than half of the discrepancy, and the remainder lacks a known reason. Clone size and V and J calls were adopted from that table, with D and trimming inferred from the DNA. The sample table holds some 110,000 clones, of which about 92% were seen once. The ten biggest clones cover roughly 19% of the sample.

Per the germline V gene (reference sequence), GTSNPN is the CDR1 and SVGIG is the CDR2. Reading from cysteine to phenylalanine, the CDR3 counts 13 amino acids. The entry retains the CDR3 DNA only, 39 bases that are in frame from base 1. V is cut by 3 bases and J by 2 bases, and the space between the germline ends is 10 bases. This TCR derives from a human donor with classical Hodgkin lymphoma. Sequenced material: peripheral blood mononuclear cells (PBMCs), taken before the fourth cycle of nivolumab. Here the chain combines TRBV30 and TRBJ1-2; the D gene assignment is ambiguous. The DNA is as follows: TGTGCCTGGAGGGCCCCGACCAACTATGGCTACACCTTC. Its product reads: CAWRAPTNYGYTF. The full variable domain, with segments outside the CDR3 supplied by the reference TRBV30 and TRBJ1-2 proteins, appears as SQTIHQWPATLVQPVGSPLSLECTVEGTSNPNLYWYRQAAGRGLQLLFYSVGIGQISSEVPQNLSASRPQDRQFILSSKKLLLSDSGFYLCAWRAPTNYGYTFGSGTRLTVV.